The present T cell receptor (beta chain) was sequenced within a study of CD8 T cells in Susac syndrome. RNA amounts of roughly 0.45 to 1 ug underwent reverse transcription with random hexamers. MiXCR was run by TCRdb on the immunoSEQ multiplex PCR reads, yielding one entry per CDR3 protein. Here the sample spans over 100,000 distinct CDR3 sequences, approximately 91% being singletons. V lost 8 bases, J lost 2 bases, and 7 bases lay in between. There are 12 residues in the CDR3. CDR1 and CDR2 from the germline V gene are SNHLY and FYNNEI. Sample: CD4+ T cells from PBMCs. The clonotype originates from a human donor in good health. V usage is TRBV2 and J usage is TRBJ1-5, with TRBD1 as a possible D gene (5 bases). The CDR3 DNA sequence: TGTGCCAGCGGGGGTGGCAATCAGCCCCAGCATTTT. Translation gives CASGGGNQPQHF.